These 3 T cell receptor beta chains came from one sample sequenced in a study of CD8 T cells in Susac syndrome. Reverse transcription of about 0.45 to 1 ug RNA used random hexamers. TCRdb redid the calling of the immunoSEQ multiplex PCR reads with MiXCR, one entry per CDR3 protein. The top ten clones hold under 0.15% of a sample with over 350,000 distinct CDR3 sequences, about 85% of them seen once. The sequencing sample was made of CD8+ T cells from PBMCs. These receptors were collected from a human donor with multiple sclerosis.

The chain employs TRBV19 and TRBJ2-7; D is possibly TRBD2 (6 bases). CDR1 LNHDA and CDR2 SQIVND come from the germline V gene (reference sequence). The CDR3 spans 13 residues. Between the trimmed V and J ends, which lost 7 bases and 0 bases, there was a span of 10 bases. CDR3 DNA sequence: TGTGCCAGTACCGGGACTCACTCCTACGAGCAGTACTTC. It codes for CASTGTHSYEQYF.

This rearrangement joins TRBV5-4 to TRBJ2-3; D unresolved. CDR1 is SGHNT and CDR2 is YYREEE in the germline V gene (reference sequence). CDR3 size: 19 residues. Trimming removed 0 bases from V and 3 bases from J, with 23 bases in between. CDR3 DNA: TGTGCCAGCAGCTTGGCCGTTTCATGGGAACCACTCGGTACAGATACGCAGTATTTT. Its protein is CASSLAVSWEPLGTDTQYF.

This clonotype was counted many times. The chain has TRBV4-1 and TRBJ2-7, with 8 bases aligning to TRBD1. This CDR3 has 14 amino acids. CDR1 is MGHRA and CDR2 is YSYEKL in the germline V gene. The ends lost 4 bases at V and 5 bases at J; junction bases unmatched: 7. CDR3 coding DNA: TGCGCCAGCAGCCGGCAGGGGGCGATCCACGAGCAGTACTTC. This sequence encodes CASSRQGAIHEQYF.